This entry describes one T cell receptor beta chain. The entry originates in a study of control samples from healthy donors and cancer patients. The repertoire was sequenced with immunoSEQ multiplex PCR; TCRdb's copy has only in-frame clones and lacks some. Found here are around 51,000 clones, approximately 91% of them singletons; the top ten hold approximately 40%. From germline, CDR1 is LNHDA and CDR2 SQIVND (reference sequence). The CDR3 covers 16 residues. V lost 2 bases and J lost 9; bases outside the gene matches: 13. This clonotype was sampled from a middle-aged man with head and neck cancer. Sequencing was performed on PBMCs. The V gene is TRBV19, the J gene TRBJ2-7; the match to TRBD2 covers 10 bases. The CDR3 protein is CASSISTSGISTRQYF. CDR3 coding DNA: TGTGCCAGTAGTATATCAACTAGCGGGATATCTACGAGGCAGTACTTC. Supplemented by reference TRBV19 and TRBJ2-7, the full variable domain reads DGGITQSPKYLFRKEGQNVTLSCEQNLNHDAMYWYRQDPGQGLRLIYYSQIVNDFQKGDIAEGYSVSREKKESFPLTVTSAQKNPTAFYLCASSISTSGISTRQYFGPGTRLTVT.